Sequencing of this T cell receptor (beta chain) was carried out in a study of early T cells in non-severe SARS-CoV-2 infection. As part of library construction, unique molecular identifiers were attached to individual cDNA molecules. TCRdb passed the 5' RACE reads through MiXCR, listing each CDR3 protein once. Seen here are about 56,000 distinct CDR3 sequences, approximately 10% observed once, and the top ten hold 6.5%. The CDR3 totals 15 residues. V was cut by 4 bases and J by 1 base, with 10 bases left in between. Germline CDR1 LNHDA, CDR2 SQIVND (reference sequence). Many counts were recorded for this clonotype.

The sequence was collected from an adult who was a healthcare worker with PCR-confirmed SARS-CoV-2 infection or an uninfected control (not recorded which). The chain employs TRBV19 and TRBJ2-2, with no clear D. Sequencing was carried out using whole blood. The CDR3 here is CASSNRAQNTGELFF. CDR3 bases: TGTGCCAGTAGTAACAGAGCCCAGAACACCGGGGAGCTGTTTTTT.